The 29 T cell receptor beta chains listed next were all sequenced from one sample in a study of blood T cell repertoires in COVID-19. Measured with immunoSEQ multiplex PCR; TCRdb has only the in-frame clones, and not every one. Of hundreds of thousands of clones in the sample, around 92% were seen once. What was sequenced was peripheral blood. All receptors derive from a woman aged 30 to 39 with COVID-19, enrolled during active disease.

The CDR3 coding sequence is TGTGCCAGCTCACCACAGCGGGAGAAAACCGGGGAGCTGTTTTTT. Amino acid sequence: CASSPQREKTGELFF. The chain links TRBV18 to TRBJ2-2; TRBD2 agrees at 8 bases. Per germline, CDR1 KGHSH and CDR2 LQKENI. The CDR3 contains 15 residues. V shed 1 base, J shed 5 bases, and the junction held 3 bases outside the gene matches.

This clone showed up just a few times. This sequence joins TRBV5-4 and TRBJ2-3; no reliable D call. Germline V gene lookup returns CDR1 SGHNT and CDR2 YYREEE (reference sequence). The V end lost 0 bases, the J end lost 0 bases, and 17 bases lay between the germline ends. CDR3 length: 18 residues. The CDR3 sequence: CASSLGAAIYTSTDTQYF. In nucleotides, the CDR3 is TGTGCCAGCAGCTTGGGGGCAGCCATTTATACTAGCACAGATACGCAGTATTTT.

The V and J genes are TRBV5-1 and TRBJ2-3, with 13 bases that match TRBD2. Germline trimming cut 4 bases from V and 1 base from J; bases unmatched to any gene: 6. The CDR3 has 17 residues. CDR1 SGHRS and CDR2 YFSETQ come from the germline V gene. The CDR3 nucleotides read TGCGCCAGCAGCCCCTGGACTAGCGGGGGCCGCACAGATACGCAGTATTTT. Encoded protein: CASSPWTSGGRTDTQYF.

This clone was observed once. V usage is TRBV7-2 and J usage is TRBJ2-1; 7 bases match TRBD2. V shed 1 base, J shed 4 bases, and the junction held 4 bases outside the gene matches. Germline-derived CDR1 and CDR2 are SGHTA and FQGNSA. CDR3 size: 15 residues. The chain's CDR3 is CASSLGAGEYNEQFF. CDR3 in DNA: TGTGCCAGCAGCTTAGGGGCGGGAGAGTACAATGAGCAGTTCTTC. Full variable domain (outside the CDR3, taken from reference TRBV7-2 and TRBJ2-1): GAGVSQSPSNKVTEKGKDVELRCDPISGHTALYWYRQSLGQGLEFLIYFQGNSAPDKSGLPSDRFSAERTGGSVSTLTIQRTQQEDSAVYLCASSLGAGEYNEQFFGPGTRLTVL.

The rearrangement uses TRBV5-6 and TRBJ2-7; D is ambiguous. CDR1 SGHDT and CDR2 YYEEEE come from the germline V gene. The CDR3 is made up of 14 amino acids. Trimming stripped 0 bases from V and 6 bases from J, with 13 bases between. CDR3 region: CASSLVGAGLEQYV. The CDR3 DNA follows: TGTGCCAGCAGCTTGGTAGGTGCAGGTCTCGAGCAGTACGTC.

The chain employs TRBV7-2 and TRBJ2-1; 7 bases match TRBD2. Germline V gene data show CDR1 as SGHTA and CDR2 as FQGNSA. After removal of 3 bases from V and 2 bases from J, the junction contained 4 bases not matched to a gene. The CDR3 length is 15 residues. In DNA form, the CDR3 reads TGTGCCAGCAGCTTTTCGGCGGGAGCCTACAATGAGCAGTTCTTC. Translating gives CASSFSAGAYNEQFF.

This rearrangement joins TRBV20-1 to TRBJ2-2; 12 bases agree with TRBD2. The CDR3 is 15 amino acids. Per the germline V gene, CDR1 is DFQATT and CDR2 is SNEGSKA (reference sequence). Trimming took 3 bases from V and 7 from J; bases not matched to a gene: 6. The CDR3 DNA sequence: TGCAGTGCTAGTCGACTAGCGGGAGTAGACGGGGAGCTGTTTTTT. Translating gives CSASRLAGVDGELFF.

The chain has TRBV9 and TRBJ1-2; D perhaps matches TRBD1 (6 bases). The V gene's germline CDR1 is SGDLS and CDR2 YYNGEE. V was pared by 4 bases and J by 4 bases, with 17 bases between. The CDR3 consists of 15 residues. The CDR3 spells CASSLETGGSYGYTF. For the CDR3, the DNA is TGTGCCAGCAGCTTAGAGACAGGAGGTAGCTATGGCTACACCTTC.

CDR3 protein: CASSPLGAGLPGELFF. CDR3 coding DNA: TGTGCCAGCAGCCCCCTAGGAGCGGGGCTACCCGGGGAGCTGTTTTTT. V and J are TRBV7-2 and TRBJ2-2, with 7 bases that match TRBD2. V dropped 5 bases and J dropped 6; count of bases not matched to a gene: 12. CDR3 length: 16 amino acids. Germline assignment: CDR1 SGHTA and CDR2 FQGNSA.

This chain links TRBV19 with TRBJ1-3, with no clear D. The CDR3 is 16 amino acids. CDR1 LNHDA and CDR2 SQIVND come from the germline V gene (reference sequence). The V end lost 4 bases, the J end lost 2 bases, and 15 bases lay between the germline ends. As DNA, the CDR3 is TGTGCCAGTAGTAGCTATATCCGGGGTACTGGAAACACCATATATTTT. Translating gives CASSSYIRGTGNTIYF.

DNA of the CDR3: TGTGCCAGCAGCCGGTTTAGCGGGGACAATGAGCAGTTCTTC. Residues: CASSRFSGDNEQFF. The rearrangement joins TRBV9 to TRBJ2-1, with TRBD2 identical over 8 bases. V trimming: 4 bases; J trimming: 5 bases; junction bases outside the gene matches: 5. Germline V gene lookup returns CDR1 SGDLS and CDR2 YYNGEE. CDR3 size: 14 residues.

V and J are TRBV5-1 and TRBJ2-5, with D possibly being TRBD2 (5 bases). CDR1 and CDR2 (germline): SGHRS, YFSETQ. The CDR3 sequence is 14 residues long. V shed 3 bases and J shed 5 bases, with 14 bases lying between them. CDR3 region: CASSSGLAGETQYF. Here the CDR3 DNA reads TGCGCCAGCAGCTCCGGGCTAGCTGGGGAGACCCAGTACTTC.

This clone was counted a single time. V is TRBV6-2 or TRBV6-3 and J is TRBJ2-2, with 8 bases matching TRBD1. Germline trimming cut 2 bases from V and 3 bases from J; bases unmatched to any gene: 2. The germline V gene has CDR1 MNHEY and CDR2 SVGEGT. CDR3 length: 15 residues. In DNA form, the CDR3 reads TGTGCCAGCAGTTACCGACAGGGGTACACCGGGGAGCTGTTTTTT. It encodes CASSYRQGYTGELFF.

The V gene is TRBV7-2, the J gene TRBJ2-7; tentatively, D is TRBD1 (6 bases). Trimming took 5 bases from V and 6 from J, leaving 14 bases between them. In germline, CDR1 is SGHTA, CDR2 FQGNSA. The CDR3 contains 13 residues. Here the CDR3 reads CASSPGQRSEQYF. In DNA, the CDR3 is TGTGCCAGCAGCCCAGGACAGCGATCCGAGCAGTACTTC.

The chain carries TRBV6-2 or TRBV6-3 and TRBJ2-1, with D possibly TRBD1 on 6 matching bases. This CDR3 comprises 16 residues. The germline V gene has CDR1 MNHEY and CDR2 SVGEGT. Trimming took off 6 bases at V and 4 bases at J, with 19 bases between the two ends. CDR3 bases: TGTGCCAGCAGCCGCACCAGCGGACAGCCTTACAATGAGCAGTTCTTC. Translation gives CASSRTSGQPYNEQFF.

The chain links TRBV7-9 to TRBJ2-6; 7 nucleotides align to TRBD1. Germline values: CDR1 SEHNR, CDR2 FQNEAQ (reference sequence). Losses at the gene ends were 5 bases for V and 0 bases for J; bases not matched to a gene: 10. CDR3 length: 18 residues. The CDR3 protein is CASSVRQGPLSGANVLTF. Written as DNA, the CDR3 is TGTGCCAGCAGCGTTCGACAGGGCCCACTCTCTGGGGCCAACGTCCTGACTTTC.

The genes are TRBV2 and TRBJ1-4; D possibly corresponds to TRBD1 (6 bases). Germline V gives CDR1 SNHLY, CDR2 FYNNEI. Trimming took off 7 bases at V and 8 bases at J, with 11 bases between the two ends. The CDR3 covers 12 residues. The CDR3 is CASTQGREKLFF. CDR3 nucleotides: TGTGCCAGCACCCAGGGGCGCGAAAAACTGTTTTTT.

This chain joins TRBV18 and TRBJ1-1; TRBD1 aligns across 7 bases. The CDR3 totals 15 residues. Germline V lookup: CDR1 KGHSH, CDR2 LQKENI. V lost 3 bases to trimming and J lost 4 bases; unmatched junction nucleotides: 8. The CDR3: CASSPSQGGPTEAFF. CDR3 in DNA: TGTGCCAGCTCACCTTCCCAGGGGGGCCCCACTGAAGCTTTCTTT.

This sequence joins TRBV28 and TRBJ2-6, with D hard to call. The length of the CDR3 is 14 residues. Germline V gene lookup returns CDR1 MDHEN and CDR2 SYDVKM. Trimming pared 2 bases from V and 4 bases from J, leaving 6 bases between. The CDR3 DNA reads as TGTGCCAGCAGTTTACCCCTAGGGGCCAACGTCCTGACTTTC. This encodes CASSLPLGANVLTF.

The CDR3 DNA reads as TGCGCCAGCAGGTGGGTGACAGGGACCTACAATGAGCAGTTCTTC. Its protein is CASRWVTGTYNEQFF. The chain links TRBV5-1 to TRBJ2-1, with 7 bases that match TRBD1. Germline V CDR1 and CDR2: SGHRS, YFSETQ. Trimming cost V 5 bases and J 2 bases; bases outside gene matches: 7. The CDR3 runs to 15 residues. The variable domain in full, completed from reference TRBV5-1 and TRBJ2-1, reads KAGVTQTPRYLIKTRGQQVTLSCSPISGHRSVSWYQQTPGQGLQFLFEYFSETQRNKGNFPGRFSGRQFSNSRSEMNVSTLELGDSALYLCASRWVTGTYNEQFFGPGTRLTVL.

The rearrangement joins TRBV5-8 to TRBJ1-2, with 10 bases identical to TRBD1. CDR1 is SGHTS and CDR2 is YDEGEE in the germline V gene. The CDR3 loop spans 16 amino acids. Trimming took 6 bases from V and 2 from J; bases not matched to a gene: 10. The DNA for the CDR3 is TGTGCCAGCACCTTAACCGGGACAGGGGTGAACTATGGCTACACCTTC. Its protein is CASTLTGTGVNYGYTF.

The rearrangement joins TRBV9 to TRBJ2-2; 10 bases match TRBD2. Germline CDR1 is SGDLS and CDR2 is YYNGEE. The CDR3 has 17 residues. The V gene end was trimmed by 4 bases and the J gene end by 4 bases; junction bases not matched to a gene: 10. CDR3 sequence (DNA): TGTGCCAGCAGCAAGACTTCTAGCGGGAGTACCACCGGGGAGCTGTTTTTT. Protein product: CASSKTSSGSTTGELFF.

The CDR3 sequence is CAGPGQGVRGYTF. The CDR3, as DNA: TGTGCCGGACCGGGACAGGGGGTGAGGGGCTACACCTTC. This rearrangement joins TRBV2 to TRBJ1-2; TRBD1 matches at 11 bases. CDR3 length: 13 amino acids. Looked up from germline, CDR1 is SNHLY and CDR2 is FYNNEI. V lost 11 bases, J lost 8 bases, and 10 bases stayed unmatched. The variable domain in full, with the rest retrieved from reference TRBV2 and TRBJ1-2, is EPEVTQTPSHQVTQMGQEVILRCVPISNHLYFYWYRQILGQKVEFLVSFYNNEISEKSEIFDDQFSVERPDGSNFTLKIRSTKLEDSAMYFCAGPGQGVRGYTFGSGTRLTVV.

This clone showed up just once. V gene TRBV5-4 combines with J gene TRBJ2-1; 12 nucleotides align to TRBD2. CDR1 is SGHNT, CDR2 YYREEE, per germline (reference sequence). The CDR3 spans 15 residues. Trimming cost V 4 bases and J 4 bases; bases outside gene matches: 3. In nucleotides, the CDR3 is TGTGCCAGCAGCCGGACTAGCGGGGATTACAATGAGCAGTTCTTC. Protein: CASSRTSGDYNEQFF.

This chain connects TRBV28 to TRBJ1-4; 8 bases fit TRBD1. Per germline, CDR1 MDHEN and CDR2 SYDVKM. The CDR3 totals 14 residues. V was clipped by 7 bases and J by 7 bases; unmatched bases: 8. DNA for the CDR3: TGTGCCAGCAAAAAACAGGGGGATCCTGAAAAACTGTTTTTT. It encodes CASKKQGDPEKLFF.

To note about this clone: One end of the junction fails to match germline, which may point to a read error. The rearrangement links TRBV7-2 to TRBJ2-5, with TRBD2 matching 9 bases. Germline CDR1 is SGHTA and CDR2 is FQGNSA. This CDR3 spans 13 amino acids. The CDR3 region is CASSLRREGAIHF. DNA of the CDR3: TGTGCCAGCAGCTTAAGGCGGGAGGGGGCCATTCACTTC.

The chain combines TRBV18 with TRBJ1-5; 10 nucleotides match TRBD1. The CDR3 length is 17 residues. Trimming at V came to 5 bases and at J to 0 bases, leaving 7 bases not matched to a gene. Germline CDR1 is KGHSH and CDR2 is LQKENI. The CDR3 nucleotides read TGTGCCAGCTCAGCCGGGACAGGGGATTATAGCAATCAGCCCCAGCATTTT. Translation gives CASSAGTGDYSNQPQHF.

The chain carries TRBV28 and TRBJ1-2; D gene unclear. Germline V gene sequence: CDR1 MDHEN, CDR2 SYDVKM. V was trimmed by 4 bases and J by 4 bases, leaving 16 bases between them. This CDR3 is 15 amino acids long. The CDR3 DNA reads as TGTGCCAGCAGTTCACGACTACTTCTAGGCTATGGCTACACCTTC. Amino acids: CASSSRLLLGYGYTF.

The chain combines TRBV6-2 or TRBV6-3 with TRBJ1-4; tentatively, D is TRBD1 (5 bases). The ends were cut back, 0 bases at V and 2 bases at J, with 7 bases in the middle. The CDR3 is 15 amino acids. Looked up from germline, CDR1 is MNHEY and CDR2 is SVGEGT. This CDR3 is CASSYSGATNEKLFF. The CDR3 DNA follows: TGTGCCAGCAGTTACTCAGGGGCGACTAATGAAAAACTGTTTTTT.